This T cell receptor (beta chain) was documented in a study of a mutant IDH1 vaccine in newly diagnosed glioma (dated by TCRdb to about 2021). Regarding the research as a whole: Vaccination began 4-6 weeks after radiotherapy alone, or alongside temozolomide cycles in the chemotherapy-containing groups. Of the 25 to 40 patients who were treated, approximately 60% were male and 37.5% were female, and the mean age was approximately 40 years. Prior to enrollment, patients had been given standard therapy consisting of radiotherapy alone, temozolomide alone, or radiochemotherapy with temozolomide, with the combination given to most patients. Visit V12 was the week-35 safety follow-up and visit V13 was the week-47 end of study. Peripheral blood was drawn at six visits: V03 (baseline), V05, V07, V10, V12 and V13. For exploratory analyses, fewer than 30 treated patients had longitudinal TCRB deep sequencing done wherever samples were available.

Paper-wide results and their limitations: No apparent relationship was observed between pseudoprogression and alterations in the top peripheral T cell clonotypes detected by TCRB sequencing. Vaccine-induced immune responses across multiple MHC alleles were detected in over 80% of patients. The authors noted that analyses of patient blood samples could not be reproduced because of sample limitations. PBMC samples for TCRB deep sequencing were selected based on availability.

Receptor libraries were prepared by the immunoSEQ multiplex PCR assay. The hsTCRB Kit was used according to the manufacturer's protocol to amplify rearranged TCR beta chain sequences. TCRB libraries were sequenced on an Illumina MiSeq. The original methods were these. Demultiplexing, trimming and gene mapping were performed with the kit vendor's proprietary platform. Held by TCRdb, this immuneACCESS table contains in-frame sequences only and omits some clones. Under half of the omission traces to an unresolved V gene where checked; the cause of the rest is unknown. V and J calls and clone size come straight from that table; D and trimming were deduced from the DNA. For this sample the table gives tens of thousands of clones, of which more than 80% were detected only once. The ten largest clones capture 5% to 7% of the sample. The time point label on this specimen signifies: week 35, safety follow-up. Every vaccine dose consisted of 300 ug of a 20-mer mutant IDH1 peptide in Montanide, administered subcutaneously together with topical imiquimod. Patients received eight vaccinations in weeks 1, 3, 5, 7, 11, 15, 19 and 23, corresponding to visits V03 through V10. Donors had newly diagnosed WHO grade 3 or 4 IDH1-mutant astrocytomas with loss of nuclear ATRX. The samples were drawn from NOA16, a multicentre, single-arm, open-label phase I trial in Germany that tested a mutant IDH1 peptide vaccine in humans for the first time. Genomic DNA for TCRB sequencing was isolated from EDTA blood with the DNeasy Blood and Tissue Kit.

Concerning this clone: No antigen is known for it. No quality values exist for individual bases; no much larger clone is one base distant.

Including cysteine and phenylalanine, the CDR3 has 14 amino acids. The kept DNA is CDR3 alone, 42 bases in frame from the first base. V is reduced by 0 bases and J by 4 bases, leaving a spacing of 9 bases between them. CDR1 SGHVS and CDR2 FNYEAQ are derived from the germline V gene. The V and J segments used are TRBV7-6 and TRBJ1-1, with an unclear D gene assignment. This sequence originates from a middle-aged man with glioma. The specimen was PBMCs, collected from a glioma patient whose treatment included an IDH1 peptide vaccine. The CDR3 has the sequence CASSLAMGPTEAFF. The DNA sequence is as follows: TGTGCCAGCAGCTTAGCGATGGGCCCCACTGAAGCTTTCTTT.